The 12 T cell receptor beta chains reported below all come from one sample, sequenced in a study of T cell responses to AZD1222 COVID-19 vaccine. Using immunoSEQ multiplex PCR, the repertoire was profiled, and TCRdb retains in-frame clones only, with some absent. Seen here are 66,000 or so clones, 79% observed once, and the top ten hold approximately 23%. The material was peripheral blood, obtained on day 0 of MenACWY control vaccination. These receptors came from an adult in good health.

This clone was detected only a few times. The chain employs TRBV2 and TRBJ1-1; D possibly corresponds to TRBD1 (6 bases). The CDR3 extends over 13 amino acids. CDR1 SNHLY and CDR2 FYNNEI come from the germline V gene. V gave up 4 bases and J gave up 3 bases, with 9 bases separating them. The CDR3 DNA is TGTGCCAGCAGTGTTAGACAGGACACTGAAGCTTTCTTT. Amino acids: CASSVRQDTEAFF.

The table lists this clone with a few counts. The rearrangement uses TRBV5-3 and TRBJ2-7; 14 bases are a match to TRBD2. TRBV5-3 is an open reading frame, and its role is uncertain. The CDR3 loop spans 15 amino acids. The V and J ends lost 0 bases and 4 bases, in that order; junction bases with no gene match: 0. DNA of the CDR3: TGTGCCAGAAGCTTGGGACTAGCGGGAGGGTACGAGCAGTACTTC. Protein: CARSLGLAGGYEQYF.

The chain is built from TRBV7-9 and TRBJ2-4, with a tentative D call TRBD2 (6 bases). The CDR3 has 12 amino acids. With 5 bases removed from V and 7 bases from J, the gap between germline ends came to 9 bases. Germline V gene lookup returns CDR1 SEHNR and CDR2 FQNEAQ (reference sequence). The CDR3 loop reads CASSPAGNIQYF. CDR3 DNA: TGTGCCAGCAGCCCTGCGGGGAACATTCAGTACTTC.

CDR3 coding DNA: TGTGCCAGCAGCTCCGCCCCCCTCACAGGGAGGTACGAGCAGTACTTC. The encoded protein is CASSSAPLTGRYEQYF. This chain joins TRBV7-2 and TRBJ2-7; D may match TRBD1 or TRBD2 (6 bases each). Trimming pared 4 bases from V and 4 bases from J, leaving 20 bases between. CDR1 is SGHTA and CDR2 is FQGNSA in the germline V gene. This CDR3 has 16 residues.

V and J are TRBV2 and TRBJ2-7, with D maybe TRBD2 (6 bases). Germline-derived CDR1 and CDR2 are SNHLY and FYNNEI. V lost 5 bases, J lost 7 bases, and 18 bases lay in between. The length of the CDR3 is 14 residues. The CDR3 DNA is TGTGCCAGCAGTCGGGGAGGTCTATCGGAGGAGCAGTACTTC. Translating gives CASSRGGLSEEQYF.

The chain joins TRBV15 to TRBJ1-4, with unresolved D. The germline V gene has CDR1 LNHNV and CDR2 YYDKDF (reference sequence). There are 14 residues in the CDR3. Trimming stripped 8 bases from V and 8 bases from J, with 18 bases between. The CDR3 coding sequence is TGTGCCACCTCCCCGGGAACCCTGGAAGAAAAACTGTTTTTT. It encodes CATSPGTLEEKLFF.

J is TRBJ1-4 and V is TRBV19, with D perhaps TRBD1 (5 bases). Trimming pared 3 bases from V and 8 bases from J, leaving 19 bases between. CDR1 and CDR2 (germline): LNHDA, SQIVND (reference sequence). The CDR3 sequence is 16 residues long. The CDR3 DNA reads TGTGCCAGTAGTATGGGGACGGGTCCCAAGTTGGAAAAACTGTTTTTT. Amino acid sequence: CASSMGTGPKLEKLFF.

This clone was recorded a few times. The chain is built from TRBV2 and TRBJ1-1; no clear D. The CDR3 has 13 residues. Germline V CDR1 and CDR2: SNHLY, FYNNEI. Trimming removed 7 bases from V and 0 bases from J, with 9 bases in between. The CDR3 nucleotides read TGTGCCAGCATCTGGGAGATGAACACTGAAGCTTTCTTT. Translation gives CASIWEMNTEAFF. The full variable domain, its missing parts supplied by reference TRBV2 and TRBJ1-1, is EPEVTQTPSHQVTQMGQEVILRCVPISNHLYFYWYRQILGQKVEFLVSFYNNEISEKSEIFDDQFSVERPDGSNFTLKIRSTKLEDSAMYFCASIWEMNTEAFFGQGTRLTVV.

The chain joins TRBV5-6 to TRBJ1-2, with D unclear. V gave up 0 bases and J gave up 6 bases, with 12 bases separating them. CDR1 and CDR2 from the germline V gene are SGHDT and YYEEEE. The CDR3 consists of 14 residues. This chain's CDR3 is CASSLAPTPNGYTF. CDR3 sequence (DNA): TGTGCCAGCAGCTTGGCCCCGACACCTAATGGCTACACCTTC.

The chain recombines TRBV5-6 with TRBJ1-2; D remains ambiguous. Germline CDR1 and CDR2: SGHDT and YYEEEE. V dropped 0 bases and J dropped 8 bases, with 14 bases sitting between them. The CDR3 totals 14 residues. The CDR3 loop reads CASSLGRISMGYTF. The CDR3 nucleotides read TGTGCCAGCAGCTTGGGTCGAATATCTATGGGCTACACCTTC.

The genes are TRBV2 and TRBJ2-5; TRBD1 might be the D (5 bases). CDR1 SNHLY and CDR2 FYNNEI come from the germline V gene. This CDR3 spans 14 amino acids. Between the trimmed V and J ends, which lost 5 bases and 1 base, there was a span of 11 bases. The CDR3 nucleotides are TGTGCCAGCAGTCCCGACAGATCCCAAGAGACCCAGTACTTC. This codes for CASSPDRSQETQYF.

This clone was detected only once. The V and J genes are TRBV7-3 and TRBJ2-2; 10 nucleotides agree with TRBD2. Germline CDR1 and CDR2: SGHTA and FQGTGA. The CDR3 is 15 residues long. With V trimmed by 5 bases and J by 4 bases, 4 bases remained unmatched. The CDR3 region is CASSAGLASTGELFF. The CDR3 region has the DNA TGTGCCAGCAGCGCGGGACTAGCGTCCACCGGGGAGCTGTTTTTT.